This TCR beta chain originates from a study of control samples from healthy donors and cancer patients. CDR1 is SGHTS, CDR2 YDEGEE, per germline. The CDR3 has 15 amino acids. With V trimmed by 5 bases and J by 2 bases, 6 bases remained unmatched. This table comes from immunoSEQ multiplex PCR, and its TCRdb copy is limited to in-frame clones, with some not included. The sample lists tens of thousands of clones, 70% to 85% seen once, with around 20% in the top ten. This clone was seen only a few times. This clonotype originated in a man aged 55 to 70 with head and neck cancer. V gene TRBV5-8 combines with J gene TRBJ1-4; 7 bases match TRBD1. Source material: PBMCs. CDR3: CASRRGQETNEKLFF. In nucleotides, the CDR3 is TGTGCCAGCAGACGTGGACAGGAGACTAATGAAAAACTGTTTTTT.